Listed below are T cell receptor beta chains from one sample, sequenced in a study of siplizumab effects on memory and regulatory T cells. Sequencing used immunoSEQ multiplex PCR; TCRdb keeps in-frame clones, though not all of them. The sample has tens of thousands of clones, roughly 97% seen once; the top ten hold 0.031%. What was sequenced was naive CD4+ T cells sorted from blood. The receptors shown here come from a human donor in good health. CDR3s include the opening cysteine and the closing phenylalanine or tryptophan. D genes are given only for firm matches. Expanded clones are given a class, and other clones once, few, many or no size at all.

TRBV7-9	.	.	TRBJ2-6	CASSLGQHGANVLTF	TGTGCCAGCAGCTTAGGACAGCACGGGGCCAACGTCCTGACTTTC
TRBV29-1	.	.	TRBJ1-1	CSVDHPQHPNTEAFF	TGCAGCGTTGATCACCCTCAACACCCGAACACTGAAGCTTTCTTT
TRBV27	.	.	TRBJ2-1	CASSLPYPYNEQFF	TGTGCCAGCAGTTTACCCTACCCCTACAATGAGCAGTTCTTC
TRBV5-1	TRBD1	.	TRBJ2-1	CASSSPGTGSYNEQFF	TGCGCCAGCAGCTCTCCCGGGACAGGGTCCTACAATGAGCAGTTCTTC
TRBV4-2	.	.	TRBJ1-6	CASSQEPGASNSPLHF	TGTGCCAGCAGCCAAGAACCGGGCGCATCTAATTCACCCCTCCACTTT
TRBV5-5	.	.	TRBJ1-5	CASSGGQYSNQPQHF	TGTGCCAGCAGCGGGGGACAATATAGCAATCAGCCCCAGCATTTT
TRBV14	.	.	TRBJ2-7	CASSGVGGYEQYF	TGTGCCAGCTCAGGGGTAGGTGGTTACGAGCAGTACTTC
TRBV19	.	.	TRBJ2-1	CASSINPRGEQFF	TGTGCCAGTAGTATTAACCCGAGGGGTGAGCAGTTCTTC
TRBV28	TRBD1	.	TRBJ1-6	CASCLSGQGGSPLHF	TGTGCCAGCTGCCTTTCGGGACAGGGGGGGTCACCCCTCCACTTT
TRBV28	.	.	TRBJ2-3	CASTMLGDTQYF	TGTGCCAGCACCATGTTAGGAGATACGCAGTATTTT
TRBV30	TRBD1	.	TRBJ1-5	CAWSTGGHQPQHF	TGTGCCTGGAGTACAGGGGGCCATCAGCCCCAGCATTTT
TRBV19	TRBD2	.	TRBJ2-1	CASRTSGGQYNEQFF	TGTGCCAGTAGGACTAGCGGGGGCCAATACAATGAGCAGTTCTTC
TRBV7-9	.	.	TRBJ1-2	CASSSSPGSSYGYTF	TGTGCCAGCAGCAGCTCCCCGGGCTCTTCGTATGGCTACACCTTC
TRBV10-1	TRBD1	.	TRBJ1-1	CASLHLRDRGLGEAFF	TGCGCCAGCCTCCACCTCCGGGACAGGGGGCTCGGTGAAGCTTTCTTT
TRBV7-9	TRBD1	.	TRBJ2-7	CASSFLSAGQGPYEQYF	TGTGCCAGCAGCTTTCTGTCCGCTGGACAGGGACCCTACGAGCAGTACTTC
TRBV11-2	.	once	TRBJ2-1	CASSFNRNPYNEQFF	TGTGCCAGCAGCTTCAACCGGAATCCATACAATGAGCAGTTCTTC
TRBV28	.	once	TRBJ2-1	CASDTPAGAAYNEQFF	TGTGCCAGCGACACCCCCGCGGGGGCCGCCTACAATGAGCAGTTCTTC
TRBV7-3	TRBD2	.	TRBJ2-3	CASSLTLAGVDTQYF	TGTGCCAGCAGCTTAACTCTGGCGGGGGTTGATACGCAGTATTTT
TRBV10-3	TRBD1	once	TRBJ1-4	CAISTTRDSTNEKLFF	TGTGCCATCAGTACGACCCGGGACAGCACTAATGAAAAACTGTTTTTT
TRBV4-1	.	few	TRBJ1-1	CASTRGVNTEAFF	TGCGCCAGCACCCGGGGCGTCAACACTGAAGCTTTCTTT
TRBV4-1	.	.	TRBJ2-2	CASSQGRGTGELFF	TGCGCCAGCAGCCAAGGGCGCGGTACCGGGGAGCTGTTTTTT
TRBV23-1	TRBD1	.	TRBJ1-2	CASRGQGRNYGYTF	TGCGCCAGCAGGGGACAGGGGCGAAACTATGGCTACACCTTC
TRBV5-4	TRBD2	.	TRBJ2-5	CASSSGTSGQETQYF	TGTGCCAGCAGCTCCGGGACTAGCGGCCAAGAGACCCAGTACTTC
TRBV27	TRBD1	.	TRBJ1-2	CASSFRGQAVFYGYTF	TGTGCCAGCAGTTTCAGGGGACAGGCTGTTTTTTATGGCTACACCTTC
TRBV18	TRBD2	.	TRBJ2-3	CASSPGLAGGTQYF	TGTGCCAGCTCACCAGGACTAGCCGGGGGTACGCAGTATTTT
TRBV5-1	.	once	TRBJ2-3	CASSLGGRSLDTQYF	TGCGCCAGCAGCTTGGGGGGCCGTTCGCTAGATACGCAGTATTTT
TRBV19	.	once	TRBJ2-5	CASSIGQGRTQYF	TGTGCCAGTAGTATAGGCCAGGGGAGGACCCAGTACTTC
TRBV7-9	.	once	TRBJ1-1	CASSLQGGRDTEAFF	TGTGCCAGCAGCTTACAGGGTGGGAGGGACACTGAAGCTTTCTTT
TRBV5-1	.	.	TRBJ2-7	CASSLGPLGTYEQYF	TGCGCCAGCAGCTTGGGTCCTCTGGGGACCTACGAGCAGTACTTC
TRBV6-6	.	.	TRBJ1-2	CASRLGVRGSNYGYTF	TGTGCCAGCAGATTAGGTGTCAGGGGATCTAACTATGGCTACACCTTC
TRBV23-1	.	.	TRBJ1-2	CASSILRTPSVNYGYTF	.
TRBV13	.	.	TRBJ1-3	CASSSTYSGNTIYF	TGTGCCAGCAGCTCAACGTACTCTGGAAACACCATATATTTT
TRBV10-3	.	.	TRBJ2-3	CAISESGTGPDF	TGTGCCATCAGTGAGTCGGGCACCGGACCGGATTTT
TRBV14	TRBD2	once	TRBJ2-5	CASSQASGGGETQYF	TGTGCCAGCAGCCAAGCAAGCGGGGGCGGGGAGACCCAGTACTTC
TRBV19	.	.	TRBJ1-5	CASSVVRQPQHF	TGTGCCAGTAGTGTGGTACGACAGCCCCAGCATTTT
TRBV2	.	.	TRBJ1-2	CASSEGRINYGYTF	TGTGCCAGCAGTGAGGGCAGGATAAACTATGGCTACACCTTC
TRBV30	.	once	TRBJ2-7	CAWSGTGLGTYEQYF	TGTGCCTGGAGTGGAACGGGACTGGGAACCTACGAGCAGTACTTC
TRBV2	TRBD1	.	TRBJ1-2	CASSARGTGGPYGYTF	TGTGCCAGCAGTGCCCGGGGGACAGGGGGCCCTTATGGCTACACCTTC
TRBV30	.	few	TRBJ1-1	CAWSHVTEAFF	TGTGCCTGGAGTCACGTTACCGAAGCTTTCTTT
TRBV30	.	.	TRBJ1-6	CAWSVLDSNSPLHF	TGTGCCTGGAGTGTACTAGACAGCAATTCACCCCTCCACTTT
TRBV18	.	.	TRBJ1-1	CASSPLGGGNTEAFF	TGTGCCAGCTCACCTTTAGGGGGGGGAAACACTGAAGCTTTCTTT
TRBV7-3	TRBD1	.	TRBJ2-7	CASSLTPPRDRYYEQYF	TGTGCCAGCAGCTTAACCCCACCCCGGGACAGATACTACGAGCAGTACTTC
TRBV6-5	.	.	TRBJ2-5	CASSPLVGFQETQYF	TGTGCCAGCAGCCCTCTGGTGGGGTTCCAAGAGACCCAGTACTTC
TRBV19	.	.	TRBJ1-4	CASSIRGAIEKLFF	TGTGCCAGTAGTATCCGGGGGGCCATTGAAAAACTGTTTTTT
TRBV7-9	TRBD2	.	TRBJ2-4	CASTEVLAGGREAKNIQYF	TGTGCCAGCACCGAAGTACTAGCGGGGGGCCGGGAGGCCAAAAACATTCAGTACTTC
TRBV25-1	TRBD1	.	TRBJ2-5	CASSELPGQIQETQYF	TGTGCCAGCAGTGAATTGCCGGGACAGATACAAGAGACCCAGTACTTC
TRBV27	.	.	TRBJ1-4	CASRSGGSNEKLFF	TGTGCCAGCCGTTCCGGAGGATCTAATGAAAAACTGTTTTTT
TRBV4-3	.	.	TRBJ2-3	CASSQDRGTDTQYF	TGCGCCAGCAGCCAAGACAGGGGTACAGATACGCAGTATTTT
TRBV27	TRBD1	.	TRBJ1-2	CASSLSDRGNGYTF	TGTGCCAGCAGTTTATCGGACAGGGGGAATGGCTACACCTTC
TRBV5-4	.	.	TRBJ2-2	CASSSGGGELFF	TGTGCCAGCAGCTCGGGTGGCGGGGAGCTGTTTTTT
TRBV7-6	.	.	TRBJ2-2	CASSLGGQSGELFF	TGTGCCAGCAGCTTAGGGGGGCAAAGCGGGGAGCTGTTTTTT
TRBV29-1	TRBD2	.	TRBJ2-3	CSVEDVGLAGVEDTQYF	TGCAGCGTTGAAGACGTGGGACTAGCGGGGGTGGAAGATACGCAGTATTTT
TRBV20-1	.	.	TRBJ2-7	CSVQGGHEQYF	TGCAGTGTTCAGGGTGGCCACGAGCAGTACTTC